This entry features one TCR beta chain sequence. Its antigen specificity is not known. No much larger clone exists at a distance of one base, and base qualities are not known. This sample is part of a study of blood T cell repertoires in COVID-19 (dated by TCRdb to the early 2020s). Background on the whole study: Samples covering the acute and convalescent phases of COVID-19 were provided by collaborators in the United States, Italy and Spain. The samples were drawn from the first 160 participants of the ongoing ImmuneRACE study and from roughly 1,300 subjects provided by 6 global collaborators. The dataset comprised deeply sampled blood TCRbeta repertoires from subjects exposed to, actively infected with, or recovered from COVID-19. The prospective study material was composed of cDNA or gDNA derived from T cells, B-cell-depleted T cells, or PBMCs. The repertoires were released in a freely available public database intended as a resource for research on the immune response to SARS-CoV-2. Sample metadata almost always included a de-identified subject ID, COVID-19 status, age in years and sex. Where available, HLA class I and class II types were taken from metadata supplied by the sample provider and were not determined by assay-based typing.

V is clipped by 9 bases and J by 7 bases, and the sequence between their germline boundaries is 15 bases long. There are 12 amino acids in the CDR3, from cysteine to phenylalanine inclusive. Only the CDR3 DNA stays, 36 bases, in frame from base 1. Each collaborating institution followed its own protocols to collect whole blood in K2EDTA tubes. For TCRbeta analysis, collaborator samples were shipped as frozen whole blood, as isolated PBMCs, or as DNA extracted from either sample type. Findings and caveats that apply to the study as a whole: Clinical and demographic metadata were provided uncurated, with the amount varying by source and participant.

TCRbeta CDR3 regions were amplified from genomic DNA by means of the immunoSEQ Assay, a bias-controlled multiplex PCR. As for the authors' bioinformatics: Nucleated cell counts per sample were estimated from amplification of reference gene primers within the assay. Sequence reads were collapsed and filtered to measure the absolute abundance of every unique TCRbeta CDR3 rearrangement. For each sample, productive Simpson clonality was calculated by taking the square root of Simpson's diversity index across productive rearrangements. TCRdb limited this immuneACCESS table to in-frame rearrangements with V and J called. A share of clones is missing; checked studies link under half to unresolved V genes, and the rest is unexplained. The V and J calls and clone size come from that table; D and trimming were worked out from the DNA. Present in this sample are about 73,000 clones, over 80% of which were seen just once. The ten largest clonotypes hold 2.5% to 3% of the sample.

The V and J segments used are TRBV12-3 or TRBV12-4 and TRBJ1-2, with TRBD1 as a weak D call on 5 bases. The source material was peripheral blood. The sequence came from a man of 80 years or more with active or convalescent COVID-19. The bases read TGTGCCAGTTCAGGGCTACGCGCTGGCTACACCTTC. It is translated as CASSGLRAGYTF.